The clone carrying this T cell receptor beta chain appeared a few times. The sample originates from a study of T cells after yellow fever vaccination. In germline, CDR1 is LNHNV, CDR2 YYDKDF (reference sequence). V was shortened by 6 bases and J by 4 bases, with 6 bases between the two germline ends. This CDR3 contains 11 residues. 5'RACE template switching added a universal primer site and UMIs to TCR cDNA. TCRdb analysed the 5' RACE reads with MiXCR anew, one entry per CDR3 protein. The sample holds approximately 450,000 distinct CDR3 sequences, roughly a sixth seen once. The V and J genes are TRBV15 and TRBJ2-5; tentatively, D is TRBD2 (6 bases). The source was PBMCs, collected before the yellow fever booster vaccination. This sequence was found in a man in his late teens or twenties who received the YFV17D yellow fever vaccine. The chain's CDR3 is CATREGETQYF. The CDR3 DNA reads TGTGCCACCAGGGAGGGAGAGACCCAGTACTTC.